These T cell receptor beta chains were read from a single sample in a study of blood T cell repertoires in COVID-19. Sequencing used immunoSEQ multiplex PCR; TCRdb keeps in-frame clones, though not all of them. The sample lists some 80,000 clones, around 79% occurring once. Sequenced material: peripheral blood. The receptor source for this set is a woman older than 75 with active or convalescent COVID-19. Both conserved end residues are part of each CDR3. Each record gives: V gene, D gene, clone size, J gene, CDR3 protein, CDR3 DNA. D genes are given only for firm matches. The listing skips clone size in some rows; elsewhere it reads once, few, many or a size class.

TRBV28	NA	NA	TRBJ2-7	CASGTGTYTYEQYF	TGTGCCAGCGGAACGGGGACATACACCTACGAGCAGTACTTC
TRBV5-1	TRBD1	NA	TRBJ1-1	CASSLGTGTGKAFF	TGCGCCAGCAGCTTGGGGACTGGGACAGGAAAAGCTTTCTTT
TRBV18	NA	NA	TRBJ1-4	CASSPPGATNEKLFF	TGTGCCAGCTCACCACCCGGGGCAACTAATGAAAAACTGTTTTTT
TRBV11-3	NA	NA	TRBJ2-2	CASSFPTGELFF	TGTGCCAGCAGCTTTCCGACCGGGGAGCTGTTTTTT
TRBV4-1	NA	NA	TRBJ2-1	CASSQDRSFTYNEQFF	TGCGCCAGCAGCCAAGATCGTAGTTTTACCTACAATGAGCAGTTCTTC
TRBV5-1	TRBD1	NA	TRBJ2-5	CASSSLTGEQETQYF	TGCGCCAGCAGCTCCCTTACAGGGGAACAAGAGACCCAGTACTTC
TRBV18	NA	NA	TRBJ1-3	CASSKTGIPLSSGNTIYF	TGTGCCAGCTCAAAAACAGGGATACCGCTCAGCTCTGGAAACACCATATATTTT
TRBV18	NA	NA	TRBJ1-2	CASSPVFGQANYGYTF	TGTGCCAGCTCACCTGTTTTCGGACAAGCTAACTATGGCTACACCTTC
TRBV20-1	NA	NA	TRBJ1-2	CSASLAVGQGNYGYTF	TGCAGTGCTAGTCTTGCGGTGGGGCAGGGAAACTATGGCTACACCTTC
TRBV14	NA	NA	TRBJ2-7	CASSQGPGAGGALLEQYF	TGTGCCAGCAGCCAAGGGCCCGGCGCGGGCGGGGCCCTTTTGGAGCAGTACTTC
TRBV5-1	TRBD2	NA	TRBJ2-5	CASSPSGVLQETQYF	TGCGCCAGCAGCCCCAGCGGGGTCCTCCAAGAGACCCAGTACTTC
TRBV4-1	NA	NA	TRBJ1-3	CASSQGSEPFEF	TGCGCCAGCAGCCAAGGGAGCGAGCCGTTCGAATTT
TRBV20-1	TRBD1	NA	TRBJ2-1	CSASNRGSTYNEQFF	TGCAGTGCTAGTAACAGGGGATCCACCTACAATGAGCAGTTCTTC
TRBV14	TRBD2	NA	TRBJ2-2	CASSQIPRVLAAGELFF	TGTGCCAGCAGCCAAATCCCCCGGGTCCTAGCGGCCGGGGAGCTGTTTTTT
TRBV19	NA	NA	TRBJ2-7	CASSPRLVIHEQYF	TGTGCCAGTAGTCCCAGACTAGTTATCCACGAGCAGTACTTC
TRBV11-1	TRBD1	few	TRBJ2-5	CASSRGQGDGETQYF	TGTGCCAGCAGCCGTGGACAGGGAGACGGAGAGACCCAGTACTTC
TRBV7-3	TRBD1	NA	TRBJ2-7	CASSITGGYEQYF	TGTGCCAGCAGCATTACAGGGGGCTACGAGCAGTACTTC
TRBV5-1	TRBD2	NA	TRBJ2-5	CASNSGGYGETQYF	TGCGCCAGCAATTCGGGGGGGTATGGAGAGACCCAGTACTTC
TRBV5-1	TRBD1	NA	TRBJ1-2	CASRSGTEFNYGYTF	TGCGCCAGCAGATCCGGGACAGAATTTAACTATGGCTACACCTTC
TRBV7-2	TRBD1	NA	TRBJ1-4	CASSLNRGNEKLFF	TGTGCCAGCAGCTTAAACAGGGGGAATGAAAAACTGTTTTTT
TRBV5-1	TRBD1	NA	TRBJ2-2	CASRKAGTGLSNTGELFF	TGCGCCAGCAGGAAGGCCGGGACAGGGCTTTCGAACACCGGGGAGCTGTTTTTT
TRBV5-5	NA	NA	TRBJ1-6	CASSSAPLSNLHF	TGTGCCAGCAGCTCCGCCCCGCTATCAAACCTCCACTTT
TRBV5-1	TRBD2	NA	TRBJ2-1	CASSLGGRDPYNEQFF	TGCGCCAGCAGCTTGGGCGGGAGGGATCCCTACAATGAGCAGTTCTTC
TRBV19	TRBD2	few	TRBJ2-2	CASSIWASGAGELFF	TGTGCCAGTAGTATCTGGGCTAGCGGCGCCGGGGAGCTGTTTTTT
TRBV6-6	TRBD1	NA	TRBJ1-2	CASSRGQGAGYTF	TGTGCCAGCAGTCGCGGACAGGGGGCTGGCTACACCTTC
TRBV6-5	NA	few	TRBJ1-1	CASSWGGNTEAFF	TGTGCCAGCAGTTGGGGGGGGAACACTGAAGCTTTCTTT
TRBV24-1	TRBD1	NA	TRBJ1-2	CATSDGDREGYTF	TGTGCCACCAGTGATGGTGACAGGGAAGGCTACACCTTC
TRBV5-5	NA	NA	TRBJ1-4	CASSLMSEKLFF	TGTGCCAGCAGCTTGATGAGTGAAAAACTGTTTTTT
TRBV7-9	NA	NA	TRBJ2-4	CASSLQGGLHIQYF	TGTGCCAGCAGCCTGCAGGGGGGATTACATATTCAGTACTTC
TRBV2	NA	NA	TRBJ2-2	CASSQLDGGELFF	TGTGCCAGCAGTCAACTAGACGGCGGGGAGCTGTTTTTT
TRBV28	NA	NA	TRBJ1-2	CASSSTGSYGYTF	TGTGCCAGCAGTTCTACAGGGTCGTATGGCTACACCTTC
TRBV16	NA	NA	TRBJ2-1	CASSQGQGSYNEQFF	TGTGCCAGCAGCCAAGGGCAGGGCTCCTACAATGAGCAGTTCTTC
TRBV7-6	TRBD2	once	TRBJ2-1	CASSLVWGRVGAGASEQFF	TGTGCCAGCAGCTTAGTGTGGGGGCGAGTTGGAGCGGGAGCGTCTGAGCAGTTCTTC
TRBV2	TRBD1	NA	TRBJ1-4	CASSADRGTEKLFF	TGTGCCAGCAGCGCGGACAGGGGTACTGAAAAACTGTTTTTT
TRBV9	TRBD1	once	TRBJ2-7	CASSVGEGAGYEQYF	TGTGCCAGCAGCGTAGGTGAGGGGGCCGGGTACGAGCAGTACTTC
TRBV9	NA	once	TRBJ1-2	CASSVSPSGALDGGYTF	TGTGCCAGCAGCGTGTCCCCCTCTGGGGCCCTGGACGGTGGCTACACCTTC
TRBV15	NA	medium-sized	TRBJ1-6	CATSRDRTPRGNSPLHF	TGTGCCACCAGCAGAGACCGAACCCCCAGGGGTAATTCACCCCTCCACTTT
TRBV6-1	NA	NA	TRBJ1-3	CASSALGGGARNTIYF	TGTGCCAGCAGTGCCCTGGGTGGGGGGGCAAGAAACACCATATATTTT
TRBV3-1/TRBV3-2	NA	NA	TRBJ1-2	CASSRRQNYGYTF	TGTGCCAGCAGCCGGAGACAGAACTATGGCTACACCTTC
TRBV19	TRBD2	NA	TRBJ2-2	CASFNSGGTGELFF	TGTGCCAGTTTTAATAGCGGGGGGACCGGGGAGCTGTTTTTT
TRBV30	TRBD1	NA	TRBJ1-1	CAWSAGQGRPEAFF	TGTGCCTGGAGCGCGGGACAGGGGCGGCCTGAAGCTTTCTTT
TRBV29-1	TRBD1	NA	TRBJ1-1	CSVTTGWATEAFF	TGCAGCGTCACGACAGGGTGGGCCACTGAAGCTTTCTTT
TRBV18	NA	NA	TRBJ2-1	CASSQSGNEQFF	TGTGCCAGCTCCCAATCAGGGAACGAGCAGTTCTTC
TRBV24-1	TRBD1	NA	TRBJ2-3	CATAQGALDTQYF	TGTGCCACCGCACAGGGGGCTTTAGATACGCAGTATTTT
TRBV4-3	TRBD2	NA	TRBJ2-3	CASSPWVAGGEYF	TGCGCCAGCAGCCCCTGGGTAGCGGGGGGGGAGTATTTT
TRBV6-5	NA	NA	TRBJ1-1	CASSLGRGTEAFF	TGTGCCAGCAGTCTCGGACGGGGCACTGAAGCTTTCTTT
TRBV30	TRBD1	NA	TRBJ2-7	CAWSTGSSYEQYF	TGTGCCTGGTCGACAGGGAGCTCCTACGAGCAGTACTTC
TRBV5-5	TRBD1	NA	TRBJ1-6	CASSSYHRGAHSPLHF	TGTGCCAGCAGCTCCTATCACAGGGGGGCACATTCACCCCTCCACTTT
TRBV5-4	TRBD1	few	TRBJ2-3	CASSSRDRGTDTQYF	TGTGCCAGCAGCTCCCGGGACAGGGGAACAGATACGCAGTATTTT
TRBV13	NA	NA	TRBJ2-5	CASSLGQGPPEVVFGETQYF	TGTGCCAGCAGCTTAGGCCAGGGCCCCCCAGAGGTGGTTTTCGGAGAGACCCAGTACTTC
TRBV5-1	TRBD1	few	TRBJ2-5	CASSLGTGTGETQYF	TGCGCCAGCAGCTTGGGGACAGGTACGGGAGAGACCCAGTACTTC
TRBV28	NA	few	TRBJ1-3	CASSSPPRSSGNTIYF	TGTGCCAGCAGTTCCCCCCCACGGAGCTCTGGAAACACCATATATTTT
TRBV7-2	NA	NA	TRBJ2-7	CASSFSFGGSGRPAYEQYF	TGTGCCAGCAGCTTTAGTTTTGGAGGCAGCGGGCGCCCCGCCTACGAGCAGTACTTC
TRBV28	NA	NA	TRBJ1-2	CASRPGVGVYGYTF	TGTGCCAGCAGGCCAGGGGTTGGGGTCTATGGCTACACCTTC